Sequencing of this T cell receptor (beta chain) was carried out in a study of cytomegalovirus exposure and HLA in healthy donors. Points from the study as a whole: Cytomegalovirus association was listed for about 150 TCR beta chains.

PCR was performed using 60 Vbeta and 13 Jbeta primers. Only in-frame clones appear in the TCRdb table, and some are missing; sequencing was by immunoSEQ multiplex PCR. The data show some 150,000 clones, with over 60% seen just once and 0.6% to 0.9% held by the top ten. The CDR3 is 14 residues long. The germline CDR1 and CDR2 sequences are MDHEN and SYDVKM. V lost 7 bases and J 3 bases, leaving 16 bases between the germline ends. A remark on this clone: Its antigen is not identified.

The clonotype comes from a female donor in good health and CMV-seronegative. The rearrangement links TRBV28 to TRBJ2-7; D perhaps matches TRBD1 (5 bases). The sequenced material came from PBMCs. CDR3 bases: TGTGCCAGCATCCCTCAGGGATTTCGCTACGAGCAGTACTTC. Translating gives CASIPQGFRYEQYF. The complete variable domain, with remaining parts taken from reference TRBV28 and TRBJ2-7, reads DVKVTQSSRYLVKRTGEKVFLECVQDMDHENMFWYRQDPGLGLRLIYFSYDVKMKEKGDIPEGYSVSREKKERFSLILESASTNQTSMYLCASIPQGFRYEQYFGPGTRLTVT.